This TCR beta chain is from a study of technical replicates of blood from a handful of donors. Trimming took off 5 bases at V and 6 bases at J, with 17 bases between the two ends. The V gene's germline CDR1 is LNHDA and CDR2 SQIVND (reference sequence). The CDR3 length is 14 residues. The table came from immunoSEQ multiplex PCR; TCRdb's copy has only in-frame clones and leaves some out. The table has some 11,000 clones, around 96% seen once; the top ten hold 6.5% to 7.5%. In this sample, this clone turned up once. This sequence originates from a human donor in good health. The sequenced sample was PBMCs. V gene TRBV19 combines with J gene TRBJ2-7; a weak D match, TRBD1 (5 bases). CDR3: CASSRSPGLGEQYF. The CDR3 DNA follows: TGTGCCAGTAGTCGGTCTCCAGGGCTTGGCGAGCAGTACTTC. Full variable domain (rest looked up from reference TRBV19 and TRBJ2-7): DGGITQSPKYLFRKEGQNVTLSCEQNLNHDAMYWYRQDPGQGLRLIYYSQIVNDFQKGDIAEGYSVSREKKESFPLTVTSAQKNPTAFYLCASSRSPGLGEQYFGPGTRLTVT.